What follows are 7 T cell receptor beta chains derived from one specimen sequenced in a study of cytomegalovirus exposure and HLA in healthy donors. The primer mix had 60 Vbeta and 13 Jbeta primers. The data were produced by immunoSEQ multiplex PCR, yet TCRdb's version contains in-frame clones alone and is incomplete. The profile shows approximately 130,000 clones, approximately 78% of them singletons. Sequencing was performed on PBMCs. The receptor set was obtained from a woman aged 40 to 50 in good health and CMV-seronegative.

Comments on this clone: This CDR3 is also generated by other DNA sequences in the sample. The CDR3 sequence: CASSPGSSGNTIYF. The CDR3, as DNA: TGTGCCAGCAGCCCTGGGAGTTCGGGAAACACCATATATTTT. This chain links TRBV28 with TRBJ1-3, with D unresolved. Germline CDR1 and CDR2: MDHEN and SYDVKM. V was pared by 6 bases and J by 4 bases, with 13 bases between. This CDR3 spans 14 amino acids.

The V call is TRBV5-6, the J call TRBJ2-7, with TRBD1 matching 7 bases. Trimming removed 4 bases from V and 0 bases from J; junction bases left unmatched: 10. This CDR3 is built from 16 residues. CDR1 SGHDT and CDR2 YYEEEE come from the germline V gene. CDR3 nucleotides: TGTGCCAGCAGCCCGGACCCGACAGGGAGCTCCTACGAGCAGTACTTC. It is translated as CASSPDPTGSSYEQYF.

The rearrangement joins TRBV7-8 to TRBJ2-1; D is perhaps TRBD2 (5 bases). Germline V gene lookup returns CDR1 SGHVS and CDR2 FQNEAQ. The CDR3 covers 12 residues. Between the trimmed V and J ends, which lost 8 bases and 7 bases, there was a span of 12 bases. This CDR3 is CASSSRGNEQFF. The CDR3 DNA follows: TGTGCCAGCTCAAGCCGCGGGAATGAGCAGTTCTTC.

This chain uses TRBV2 with TRBJ2-5; 8 nucleotides agree with TRBD1. CDR3 size: 15 residues. Trimming removed 6 bases from V and 1 base from J; junction bases left unmatched: 7. Germline V gene sequence: CDR1 SNHLY, CDR2 FYNNEI. CDR3: CASSQDRAGQETQYF. The CDR3 nucleotides are TGTGCCAGCAGCCAGGACAGGGCGGGCCAAGAGACCCAGTACTTC.

This chain uses TRBV18 with TRBJ2-3; TRBD2 aligns across 8 bases. Germline V CDR1 and CDR2: KGHSH, LQKENI. The CDR3 contains 15 residues. The V and J ends lost 8 bases and 6 bases, in that order; junction bases with no gene match: 13. CDR3 DNA: TGTGCCAGCACAACCCGGCGCGGCGGGGGGGATACGCAGTATTTT. It is translated as CASTTRRGGGDTQYF.

The V call is TRBV5-6, the J call TRBJ2-1, with 7 positions matching TRBD1. Germline-derived CDR1 and CDR2 are SGHDT and YYEEEE. CDR3 length: 14 amino acids. J gave up 7 bases and V 2 bases, and 6 bases lay outside the gene matches. This CDR3 is CASSFQGEWNEQFF. In DNA form, the CDR3 reads TGTGCCAGCAGCTTTCAGGGGGAATGGAATGAGCAGTTCTTC. Full variable domain (outside the CDR3, taken from reference TRBV5-6 and TRBJ2-1): DAGVTQSPTHLIKTRGQQVTLRCSPKSGHDTVSWYQQALGQGPQFIFQYYEEEERQRGNFPDRFSGHQFPNYSSELNVNALLLGDSALYLCASSFQGEWNEQFFGPGTRLTVL.

The CDR3 sequence is CASSIFDRGVADTQYF. In nucleotides, the CDR3 is TGTGCCAGTAGTATTTTTGACAGGGGTGTTGCAGATACGCAGTATTTT. The chain employs TRBV19 and TRBJ2-3; the match to TRBD1 covers 8 bases. The CDR3 runs to 16 residues. CDR1 and CDR2 from the germline V gene are LNHDA and SQIVND (reference sequence). J gave up 4 bases and V 3 bases, and 9 bases lay outside the gene matches.